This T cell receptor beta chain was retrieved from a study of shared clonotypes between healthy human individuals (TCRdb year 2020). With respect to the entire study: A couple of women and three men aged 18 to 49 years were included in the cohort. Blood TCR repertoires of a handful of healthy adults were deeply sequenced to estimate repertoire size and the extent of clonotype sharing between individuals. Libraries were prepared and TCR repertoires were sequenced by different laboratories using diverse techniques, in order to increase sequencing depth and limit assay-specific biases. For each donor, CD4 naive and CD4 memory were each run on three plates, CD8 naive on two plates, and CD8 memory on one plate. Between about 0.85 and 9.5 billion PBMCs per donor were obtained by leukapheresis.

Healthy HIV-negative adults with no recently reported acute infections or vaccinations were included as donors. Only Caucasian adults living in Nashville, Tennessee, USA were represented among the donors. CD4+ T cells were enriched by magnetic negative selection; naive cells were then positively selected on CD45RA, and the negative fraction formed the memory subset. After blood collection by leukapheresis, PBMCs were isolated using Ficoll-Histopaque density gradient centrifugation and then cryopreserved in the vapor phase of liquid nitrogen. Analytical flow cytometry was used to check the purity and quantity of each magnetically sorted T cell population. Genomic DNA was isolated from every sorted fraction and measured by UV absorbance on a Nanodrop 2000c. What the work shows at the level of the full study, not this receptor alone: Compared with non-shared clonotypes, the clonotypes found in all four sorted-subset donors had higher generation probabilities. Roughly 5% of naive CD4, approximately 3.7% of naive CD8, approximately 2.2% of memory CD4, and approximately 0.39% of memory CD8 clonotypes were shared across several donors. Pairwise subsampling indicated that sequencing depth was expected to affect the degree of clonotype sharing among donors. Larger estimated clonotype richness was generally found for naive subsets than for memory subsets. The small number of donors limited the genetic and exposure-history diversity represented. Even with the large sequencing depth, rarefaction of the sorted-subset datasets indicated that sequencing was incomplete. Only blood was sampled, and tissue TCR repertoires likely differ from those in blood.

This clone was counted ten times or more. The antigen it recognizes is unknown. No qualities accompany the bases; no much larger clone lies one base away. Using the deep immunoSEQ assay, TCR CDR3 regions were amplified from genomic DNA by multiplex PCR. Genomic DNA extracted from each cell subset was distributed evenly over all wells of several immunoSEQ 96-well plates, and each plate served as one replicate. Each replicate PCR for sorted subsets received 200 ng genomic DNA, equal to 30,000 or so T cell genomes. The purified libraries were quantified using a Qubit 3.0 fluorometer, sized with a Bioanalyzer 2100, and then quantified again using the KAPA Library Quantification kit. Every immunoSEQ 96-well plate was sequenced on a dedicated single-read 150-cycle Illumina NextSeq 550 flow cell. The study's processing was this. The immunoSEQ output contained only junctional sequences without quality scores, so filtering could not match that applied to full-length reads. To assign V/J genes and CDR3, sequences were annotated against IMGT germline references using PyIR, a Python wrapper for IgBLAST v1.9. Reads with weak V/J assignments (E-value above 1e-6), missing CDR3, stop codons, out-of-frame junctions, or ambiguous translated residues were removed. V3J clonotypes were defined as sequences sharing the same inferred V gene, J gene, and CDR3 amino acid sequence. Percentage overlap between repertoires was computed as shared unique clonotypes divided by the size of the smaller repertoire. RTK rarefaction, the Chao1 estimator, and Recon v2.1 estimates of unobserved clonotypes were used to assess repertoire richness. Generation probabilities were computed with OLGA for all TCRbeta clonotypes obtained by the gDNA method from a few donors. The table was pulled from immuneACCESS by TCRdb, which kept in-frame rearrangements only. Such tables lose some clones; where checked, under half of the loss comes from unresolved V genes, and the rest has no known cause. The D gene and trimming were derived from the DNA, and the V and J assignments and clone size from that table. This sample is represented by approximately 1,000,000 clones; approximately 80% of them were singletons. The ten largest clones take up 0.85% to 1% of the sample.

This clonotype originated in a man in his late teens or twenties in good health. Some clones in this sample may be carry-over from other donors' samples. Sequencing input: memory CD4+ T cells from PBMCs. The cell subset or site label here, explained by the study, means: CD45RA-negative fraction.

The CDR3 in this case is CASSALAGFYEQYF. The sequence in DNA is TGTGCCAGCAGTGCGCTAGCGGGGTTCTACGAGCAGTACTTC. The chain is encoded by TRBV6-1 joined to TRBJ2-7, with 9 central nucleotides matching TRBD2. The CDR3, cysteine through phenylalanine, is 14 amino acids long. Of the read, only the CDR3 DNA is kept; its 42 bases are in frame from base 1. Looking up the germline V gene yields CDR1 MNHNS and CDR2 SASEGT. V ends up 4 bases short and J 3 bases short, with an unmatched junction base count of 4.